The clone carrying this T cell receptor (beta chain) was counted at least ten times. This CDR3 contains 16 residues. The V end lost 2 bases, the J end lost 3 bases, and 17 bases lay between the germline ends. Germline loops: CDR1 SEHNR, CDR2 FQNEAQ (reference sequence). These data belong to a study of neurological immune-mediated disorders. Time point noted: longitudinal time-point 2. 5'RACE with 10-nucleotide random UMIs produced the cDNA. TCRdb itself ran the 5' RACE reads through MiXCR, one entry per CDR3 protein. The table lists about 80,000 distinct CDR3 sequences, nearly 6% of them singletons. The clonotype was recovered from a woman in her sixties with multiple sclerosis. V is TRBV7-9 and J is TRBJ2-7; D might be TRBD1 (5 bases). Sequencing input: PBMCs. The CDR3 DNA reads as TGTGCCAGCAGCTTACCCCCAGGGATAATAGACTACGAGCAGTACTTC. As protein: CASSLPPGIIDYEQYF.